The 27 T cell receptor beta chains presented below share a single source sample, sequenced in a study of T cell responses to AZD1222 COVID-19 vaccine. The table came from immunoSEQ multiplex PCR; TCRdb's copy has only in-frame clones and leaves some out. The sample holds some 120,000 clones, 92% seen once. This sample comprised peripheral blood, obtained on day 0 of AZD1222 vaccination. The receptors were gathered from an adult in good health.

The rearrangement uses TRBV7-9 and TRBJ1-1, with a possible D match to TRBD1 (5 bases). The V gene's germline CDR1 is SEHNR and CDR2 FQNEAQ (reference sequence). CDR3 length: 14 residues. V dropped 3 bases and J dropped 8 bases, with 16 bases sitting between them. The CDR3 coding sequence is TGTGCCAGCAGCTTGCGAGGGGCGGGAGGGGAAGCTTTCTTT. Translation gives CASSLRGAGGEAFF. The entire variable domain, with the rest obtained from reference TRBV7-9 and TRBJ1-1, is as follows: DTGVSQNPRHKITKRGQNVTFRCDPISEHNRLYWYRQTLGQGPEFLTYFQNEAQLEKSRLLSDRFSAERPKGSFSTLEIQRTEQGDSAMYLCASSLRGAGGEAFFGQGTRLTVV.

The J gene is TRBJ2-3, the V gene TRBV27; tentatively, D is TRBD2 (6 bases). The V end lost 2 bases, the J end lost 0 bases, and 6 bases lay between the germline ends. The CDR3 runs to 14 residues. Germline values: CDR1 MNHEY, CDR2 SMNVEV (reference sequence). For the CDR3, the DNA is TGTGCCAGCAGTTTACTAGCGAGCACAGATACGCAGTATTTT. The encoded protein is CASSLLASTDTQYF.

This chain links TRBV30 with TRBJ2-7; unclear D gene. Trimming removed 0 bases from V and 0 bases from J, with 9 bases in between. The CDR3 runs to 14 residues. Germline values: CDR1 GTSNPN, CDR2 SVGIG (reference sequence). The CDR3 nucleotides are TGTGCCTGGAGTGTAGCAGGCAGCTCCTACGAGCAGTACTTC. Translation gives CAWSVAGSSYEQYF.

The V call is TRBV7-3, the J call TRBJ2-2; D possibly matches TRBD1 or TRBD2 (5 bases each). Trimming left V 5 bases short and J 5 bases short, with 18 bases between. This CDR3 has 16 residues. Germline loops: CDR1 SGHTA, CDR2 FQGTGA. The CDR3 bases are TGTGCCAGCAGCGTCGGGACGGACCCGGGGACCGGGGAGCTGTTTTTT. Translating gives CASSVGTDPGTGELFF.

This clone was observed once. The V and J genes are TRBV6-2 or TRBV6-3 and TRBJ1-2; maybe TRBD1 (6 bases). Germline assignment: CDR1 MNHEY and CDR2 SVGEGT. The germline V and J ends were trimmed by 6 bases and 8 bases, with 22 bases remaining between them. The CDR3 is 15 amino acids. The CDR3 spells CASSDRRGAAVGYTF. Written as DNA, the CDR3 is TGTGCCAGCAGCGACCGCAGGGGTGCCGCTGTGGGCTACACCTTC.

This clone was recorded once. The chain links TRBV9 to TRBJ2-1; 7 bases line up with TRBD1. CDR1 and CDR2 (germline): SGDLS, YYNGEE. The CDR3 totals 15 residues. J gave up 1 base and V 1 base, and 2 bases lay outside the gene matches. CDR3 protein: CASSVRQGSYNEQFF. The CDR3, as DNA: TGTGCCAGCAGCGTAAGACAGGGTTCCTACAATGAGCAGTTCTTC.

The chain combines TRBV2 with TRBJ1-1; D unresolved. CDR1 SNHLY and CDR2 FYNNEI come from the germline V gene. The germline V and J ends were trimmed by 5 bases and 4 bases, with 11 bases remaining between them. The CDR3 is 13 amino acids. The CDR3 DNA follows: TGTGCCAGCAGTCCTATGTCCGGCACTGAAGCTTTCTTT. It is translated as CASSPMSGTEAFF.

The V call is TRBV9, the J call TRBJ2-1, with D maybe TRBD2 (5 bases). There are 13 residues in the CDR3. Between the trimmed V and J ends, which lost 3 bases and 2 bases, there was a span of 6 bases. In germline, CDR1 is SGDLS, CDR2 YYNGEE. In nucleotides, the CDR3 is TGTGCCAGCAGCGGAGGGACCTACAATGAGCAGTTCTTC. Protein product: CASSGGTYNEQFF.

The CDR3 DNA reads as TGTGCCAGAAGCTTAAGGTTCTGCGGAGGGGGCATTTTCGACACCGGGGAGCTGTTTTTT. This gives the protein CARSLRFCGGGIFDTGELFF. The chain recombines TRBV5-3 with TRBJ2-2; D is perhaps TRBD1 (7 bases). TRBV5-3 carries the ORF label, with uncertain function. The CDR3 is 20 residues long. V was pared by 2 bases and J by 3 bases, with 26 bases between.

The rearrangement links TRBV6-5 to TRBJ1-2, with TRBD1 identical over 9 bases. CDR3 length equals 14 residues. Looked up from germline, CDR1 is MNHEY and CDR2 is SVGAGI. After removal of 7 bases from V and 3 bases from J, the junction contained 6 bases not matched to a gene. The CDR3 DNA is TGTGCCAGCACCCGGGACAGGGTGGACTATGGCTACACCTTC. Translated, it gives CASTRDRVDYGYTF.

CDR3 amino acids: CASSDLQGAAYEQYF. For the CDR3, the DNA is TGTGCCAGCAGTGACTTACAGGGGGCTGCCTACGAGCAGTACTTC. This sequence joins TRBV2 and TRBJ2-7; 9 positions agree with TRBD1. This CDR3 is 15 amino acids long. Trimming took 3 bases from V and 2 from J; bases not matched to a gene: 5. The V gene's germline CDR1 is SNHLY and CDR2 FYNNEI.

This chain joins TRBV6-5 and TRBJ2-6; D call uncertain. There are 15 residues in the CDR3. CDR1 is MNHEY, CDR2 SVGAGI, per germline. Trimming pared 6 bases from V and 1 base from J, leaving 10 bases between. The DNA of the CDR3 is TGTGCCAGCAGATTGGTGGTTTCTGGGGCCAACGTCCTGACTTTC. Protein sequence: CASRLVVSGANVLTF.

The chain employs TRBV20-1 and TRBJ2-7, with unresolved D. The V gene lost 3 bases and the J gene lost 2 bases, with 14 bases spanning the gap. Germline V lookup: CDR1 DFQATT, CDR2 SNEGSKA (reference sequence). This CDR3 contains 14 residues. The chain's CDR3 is CSASDKGSTYEQYF. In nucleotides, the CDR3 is TGCAGTGCTAGTGATAAGGGTTCCACCTACGAGCAGTACTTC.

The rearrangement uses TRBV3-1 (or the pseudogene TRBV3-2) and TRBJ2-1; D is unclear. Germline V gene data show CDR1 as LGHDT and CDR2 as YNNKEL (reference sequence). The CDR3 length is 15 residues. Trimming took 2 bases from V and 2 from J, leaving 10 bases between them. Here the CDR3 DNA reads TGTGCCAGCAGCCAATTTGGAGTTGCCTACAATGAGCAGTTCTTC. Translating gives CASSQFGVAYNEQFF.

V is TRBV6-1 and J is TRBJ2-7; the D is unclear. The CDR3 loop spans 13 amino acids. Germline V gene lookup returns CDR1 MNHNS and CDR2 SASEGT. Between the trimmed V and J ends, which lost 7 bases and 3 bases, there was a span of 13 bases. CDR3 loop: CASIDGGFYEQYF. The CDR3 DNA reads TGTGCCAGCATCGACGGCGGATTCTACGAGCAGTACTTC.

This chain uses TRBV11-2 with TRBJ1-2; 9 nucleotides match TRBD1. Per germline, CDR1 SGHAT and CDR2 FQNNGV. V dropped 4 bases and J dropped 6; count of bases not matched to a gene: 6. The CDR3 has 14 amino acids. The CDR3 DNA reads TGTGCCAGCAGCTCCCACAGGGGGCTTAATGGCTACACCTTC. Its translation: CASSSHRGLNGYTF.

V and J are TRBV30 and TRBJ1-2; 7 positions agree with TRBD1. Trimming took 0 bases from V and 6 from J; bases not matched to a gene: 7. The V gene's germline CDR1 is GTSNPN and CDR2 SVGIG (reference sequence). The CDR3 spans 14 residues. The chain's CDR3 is CAWSVKRGPHGYTF. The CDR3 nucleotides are TGTGCCTGGAGTGTAAAAAGGGGGCCTCATGGCTACACCTTC.

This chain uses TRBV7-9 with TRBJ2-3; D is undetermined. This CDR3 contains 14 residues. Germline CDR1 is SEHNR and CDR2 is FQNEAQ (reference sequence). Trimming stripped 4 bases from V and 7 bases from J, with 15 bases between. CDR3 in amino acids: CASSSRASGNTQYF. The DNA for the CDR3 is TGTGCCAGCAGCTCTCGGGCGTCGGGCAATACGCAGTATTTT.

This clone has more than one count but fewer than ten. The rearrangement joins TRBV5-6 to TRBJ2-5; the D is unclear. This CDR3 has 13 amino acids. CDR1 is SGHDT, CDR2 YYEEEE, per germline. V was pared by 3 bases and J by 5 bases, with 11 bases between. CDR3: CASSYLYAETQYF. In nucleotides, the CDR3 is TGTGCCAGCAGCTACCTCTATGCGGAGACCCAGTACTTC.

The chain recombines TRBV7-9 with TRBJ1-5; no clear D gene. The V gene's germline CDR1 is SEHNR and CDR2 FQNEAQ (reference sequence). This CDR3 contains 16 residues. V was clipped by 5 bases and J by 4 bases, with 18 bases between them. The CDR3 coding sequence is TGTGCCAGCAGCCCGATTCGATGGCAGCTTAATCAGCCCCAGCATTTT. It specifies CASSPIRWQLNQPQHF.

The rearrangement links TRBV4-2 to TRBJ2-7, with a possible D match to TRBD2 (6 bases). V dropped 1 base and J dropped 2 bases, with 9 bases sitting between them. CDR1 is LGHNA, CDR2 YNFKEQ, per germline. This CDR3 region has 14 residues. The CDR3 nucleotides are TGTGCCAGCAGCCAAGGGACTACGACCTACGAGCAGTACTTC. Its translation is CASSQGTTTYEQYF.

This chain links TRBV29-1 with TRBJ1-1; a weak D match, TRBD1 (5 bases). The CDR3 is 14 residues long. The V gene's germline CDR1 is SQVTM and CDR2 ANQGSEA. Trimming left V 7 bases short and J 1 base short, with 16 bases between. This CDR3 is CSARQTVKNTEAFF. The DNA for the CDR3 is TGCAGCGCCCGACAGACAGTAAAGAACACTGAAGCTTTCTTT.

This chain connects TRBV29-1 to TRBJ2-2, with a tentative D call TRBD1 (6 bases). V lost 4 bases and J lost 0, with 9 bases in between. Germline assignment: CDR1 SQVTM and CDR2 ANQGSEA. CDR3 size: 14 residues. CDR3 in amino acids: CSVGQGPNTGELFF. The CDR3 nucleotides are TGCAGCGTTGGGCAGGGGCCGAACACCGGGGAGCTGTTTTTT.

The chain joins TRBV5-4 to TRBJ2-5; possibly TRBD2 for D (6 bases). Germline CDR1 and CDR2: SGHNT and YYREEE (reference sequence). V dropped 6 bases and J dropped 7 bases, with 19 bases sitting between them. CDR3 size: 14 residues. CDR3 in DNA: TGTGCCAGCACCGTCCTCGGGGGTTCCGGGACCCAGTACTTC. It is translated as CASTVLGGSGTQYF.

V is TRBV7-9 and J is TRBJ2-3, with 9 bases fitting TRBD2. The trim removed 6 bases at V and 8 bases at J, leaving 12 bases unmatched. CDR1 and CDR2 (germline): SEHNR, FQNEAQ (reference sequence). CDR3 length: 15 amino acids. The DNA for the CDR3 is TGTGCCAGCAGTGCTAGCGGGACAGCACGTGGTACGCAGTATTTT. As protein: CASSASGTARGTQYF.

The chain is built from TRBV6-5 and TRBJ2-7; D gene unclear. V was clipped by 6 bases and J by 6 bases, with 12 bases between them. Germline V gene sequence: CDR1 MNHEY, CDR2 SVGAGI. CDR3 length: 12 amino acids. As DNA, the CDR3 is TGTGCCAGCAGCAAAAACTGGGGCGAGCAGTACTTC. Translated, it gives CASSKNWGEQYF.

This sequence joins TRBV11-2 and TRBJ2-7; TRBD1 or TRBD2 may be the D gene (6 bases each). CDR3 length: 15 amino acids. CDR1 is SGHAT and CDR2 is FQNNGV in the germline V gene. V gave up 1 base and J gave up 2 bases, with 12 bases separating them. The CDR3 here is CASSLVWGATYEQYF. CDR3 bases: TGTGCCAGCAGCTTAGTATGGGGGGCCACCTACGAGCAGTACTTC.